A selection of T cell receptor beta chains follows, all from one sample in a study of radiation and T cells in renal cell carcinoma. Data came from immunoSEQ multiplex PCR; TCRdb stores just in-frame clones and leaves some out. The sample includes approximately 94,000 clones, 65% to 85% of them seen just once. Sequences were derived from blood, sampled from a patient whose treatment included radiotherapy and nephrectomy. Receptor source: a man aged 55-75 years with renal cell carcinoma. CDR3s include the opening cysteine and the closing phenylalanine or tryptophan.

TRBJ2-7	TRBV13	CASSLVGTGGDEQYF
TRBJ2-1	TRBV21-1	CASSTLKDGTSGIDEQFF
TRBJ2-2	TRBV18	CASSPPPSGTGELFF
TRBJ2-7	TRBV19	CASSMTLGEQYF
TRBJ1-4	TRBV19	CASLNPGIGEKLFF
TRBJ2-2	TRBV4-1	CASSLMNRGLSLNTGELFF
TRBJ1-4	TRBV28	CASCLGTDEKLFF
TRBJ1-1	TRBV7-8	CASSPKAPGRGNTEAFF
TRBJ2-7	TRBV7-1	CASSSGQPYEQYF
TRBJ2-2	TRBV6-5	CASSFSGANTGELFF
TRBJ2-7	TRBV9	CASSAGLNRDEQYF
TRBJ2-1	TRBV19	CASSIGYYNEQFF
TRBJ1-3	TRBV7-6	CASSSQGDRFSGNTIYF
TRBJ2-7	TRBV10-3	CAISESLTGPASYEQYF
TRBJ2-3	TRBV9	CASSAQGTDTQYF
TRBJ2-7	TRBV9	CASSVASLASYEQYF
TRBJ2-1	TRBV9	CASSAGQGDYNEQFF
TRBJ2-7	TRBV9	CASSGSTGSYEQYF
TRBJ1-2	TRBV5-1	CASSLAGDSISYGYTF
TRBJ2-7	TRBV15	CATSRSSRGSLPEQYF
TRBJ2-7	TRBV9	CASSPDSGSMGEQYF
TRBJ1-5	TRBV19	CASSLPGTGVGQPQHF
TRBJ1-2	TRBV5-1	CASSPGPTYGYTF